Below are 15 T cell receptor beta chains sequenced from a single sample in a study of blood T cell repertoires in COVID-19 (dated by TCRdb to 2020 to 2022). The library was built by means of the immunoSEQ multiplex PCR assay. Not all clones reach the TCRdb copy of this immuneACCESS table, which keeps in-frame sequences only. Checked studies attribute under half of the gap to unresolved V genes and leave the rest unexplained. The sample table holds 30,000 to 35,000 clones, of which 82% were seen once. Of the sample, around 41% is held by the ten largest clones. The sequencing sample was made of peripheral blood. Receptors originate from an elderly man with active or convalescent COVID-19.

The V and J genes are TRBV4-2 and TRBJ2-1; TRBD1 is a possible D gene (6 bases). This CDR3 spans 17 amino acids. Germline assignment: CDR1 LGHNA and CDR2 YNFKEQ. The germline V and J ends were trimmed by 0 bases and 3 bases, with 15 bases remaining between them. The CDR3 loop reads CASSQEPPGEYYNEQFF. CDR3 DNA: TGTGCCAGCAGCCAAGAACCCCCAGGGGAATACTACAATGAGCAGTTCTTC.

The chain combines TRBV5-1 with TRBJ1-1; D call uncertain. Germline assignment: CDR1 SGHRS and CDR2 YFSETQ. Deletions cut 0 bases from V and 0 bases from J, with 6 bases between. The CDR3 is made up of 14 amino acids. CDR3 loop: CASSLVPVNTEAFF. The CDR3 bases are TGCGCCAGCAGCTTGGTTCCGGTGAACACTGAAGCTTTCTTT.

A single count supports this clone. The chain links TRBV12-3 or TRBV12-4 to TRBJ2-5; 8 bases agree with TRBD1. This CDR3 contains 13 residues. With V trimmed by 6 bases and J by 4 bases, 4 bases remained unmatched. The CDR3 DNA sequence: TGTGCCAGCAGAGCACAGGGGGTAGAGACCCAGTACTTC. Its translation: CASRAQGVETQYF.

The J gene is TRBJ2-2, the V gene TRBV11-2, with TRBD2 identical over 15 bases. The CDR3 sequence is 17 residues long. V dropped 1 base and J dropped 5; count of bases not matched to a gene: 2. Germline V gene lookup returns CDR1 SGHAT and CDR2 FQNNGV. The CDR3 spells CASSLAGLAGGTGELFF. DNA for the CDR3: TGTGCCAGCAGCTTAGCGGGACTAGCGGGAGGTACCGGGGAGCTGTTTTTT.

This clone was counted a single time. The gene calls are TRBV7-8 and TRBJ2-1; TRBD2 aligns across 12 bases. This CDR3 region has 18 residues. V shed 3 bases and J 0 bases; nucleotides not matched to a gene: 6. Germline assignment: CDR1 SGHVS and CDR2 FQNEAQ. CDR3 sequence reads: CASSLYGTSGSSYNEQFF. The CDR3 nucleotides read TGTGCCAGCAGCTTGTACGGGACTAGCGGGTCCTCCTACAATGAGCAGTTCTTC.

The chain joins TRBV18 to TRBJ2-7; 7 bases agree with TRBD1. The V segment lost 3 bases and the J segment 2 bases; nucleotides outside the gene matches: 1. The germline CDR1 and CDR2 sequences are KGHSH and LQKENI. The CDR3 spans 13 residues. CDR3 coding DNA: TGTGCCAGCTCACCCGACAGGGCCTACGAGCAGTACTTC. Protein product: CASSPDRAYEQYF.

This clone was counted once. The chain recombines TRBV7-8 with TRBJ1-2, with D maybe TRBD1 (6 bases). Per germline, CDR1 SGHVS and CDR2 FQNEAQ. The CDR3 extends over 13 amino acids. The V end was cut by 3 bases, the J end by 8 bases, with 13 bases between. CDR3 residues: CASSFGGGRGYTF. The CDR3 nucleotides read TGTGCCAGCAGCTTTGGGGGCGGTAGAGGCTACACCTTC.

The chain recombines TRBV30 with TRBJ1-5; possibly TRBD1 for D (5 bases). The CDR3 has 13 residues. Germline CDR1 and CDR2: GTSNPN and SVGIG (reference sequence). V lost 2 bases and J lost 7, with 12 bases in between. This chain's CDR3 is CAWSLGERQPQHF. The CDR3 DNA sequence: TGTGCCTGGAGTCTAGGGGAACGCCAGCCCCAGCATTTT.

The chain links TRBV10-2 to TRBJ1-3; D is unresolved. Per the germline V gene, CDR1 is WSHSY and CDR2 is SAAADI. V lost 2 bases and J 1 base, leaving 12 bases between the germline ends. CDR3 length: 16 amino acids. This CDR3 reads CASSEGAHQSGNTIYF. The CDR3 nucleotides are TGCGCCAGCAGTGAGGGTGCACATCAATCTGGAAACACCATATATTTT.

The chain's CDR3 is CASTGQDSEQYF. Here the CDR3 DNA reads TGTGCCAGCACTGGCCAGGACAGTGAGCAGTACTTC. The genes are TRBV6-5 and TRBJ2-7; maybe TRBD1 (6 bases). The length of the CDR3 is 12 residues. Germline V CDR1 and CDR2: MNHEY, SVGAGI. V was trimmed by 7 bases and J by 7 bases, leaving 14 bases between them.

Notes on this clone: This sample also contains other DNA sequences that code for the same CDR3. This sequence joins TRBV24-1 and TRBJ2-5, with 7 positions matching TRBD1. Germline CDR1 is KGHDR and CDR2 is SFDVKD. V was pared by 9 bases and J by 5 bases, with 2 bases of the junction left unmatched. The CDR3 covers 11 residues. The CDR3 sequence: CATEQGETQYF. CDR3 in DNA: TGTGCCACCGAACAGGGGGAGACCCAGTACTTC.

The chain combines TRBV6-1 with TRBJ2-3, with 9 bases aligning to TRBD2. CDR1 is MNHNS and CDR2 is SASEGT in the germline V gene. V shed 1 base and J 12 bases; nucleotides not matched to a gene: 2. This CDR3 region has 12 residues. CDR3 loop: CASSEEGTSQYF. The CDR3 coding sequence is TGTGCCAGCAGTGAAGAGGGGACTAGCCAGTATTTT.

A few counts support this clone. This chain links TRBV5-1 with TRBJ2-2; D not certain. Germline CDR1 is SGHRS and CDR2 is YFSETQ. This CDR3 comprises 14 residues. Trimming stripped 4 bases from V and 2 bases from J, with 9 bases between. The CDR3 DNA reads TGCGCCAGCAGCGCAACAACCAACACCGGGGAGCTGTTTTTT. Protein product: CASSATTNTGELFF.

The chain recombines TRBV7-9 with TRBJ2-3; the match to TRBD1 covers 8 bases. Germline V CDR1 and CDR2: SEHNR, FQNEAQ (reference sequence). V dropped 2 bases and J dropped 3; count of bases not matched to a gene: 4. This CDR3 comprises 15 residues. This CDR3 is CASSLSGQGTDTQYF. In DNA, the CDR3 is TGTGCCAGCAGCTTATCCGGACAGGGAACAGATACGCAGTATTTT.

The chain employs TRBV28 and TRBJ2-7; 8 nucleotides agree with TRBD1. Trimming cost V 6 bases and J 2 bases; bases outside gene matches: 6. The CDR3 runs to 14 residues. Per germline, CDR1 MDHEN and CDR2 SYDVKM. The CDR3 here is CASRAGTGTYEQYF. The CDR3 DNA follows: TGTGCCAGCAGGGCCGGGACAGGAACCTACGAGCAGTACTTC.